Listed below are T cell receptor beta chains from one sample, sequenced in a study of cytomegalovirus exposure and HLA in healthy donors. TCRdb's copy holds only in-frame clones and misses some; the assay was immunoSEQ multiplex PCR. The sample lists some 130,000 clones; about 72% were seen once. The source material was PBMCs. These receptors were taken from a female donor in good health and CMV-seronegative. Each CDR3 is given with its conserved first and last residue. Each record gives: CDR3 protein, CDR3 DNA, D gene, J gene, clone size, V gene. The D gene is left open where the match is weak. The size field is filled for only some rows; it gives once, few, many or a size class.

CDR3aa: CASSKVSGGSETQYF; CDR3nt: TGTGCCAGCAGCAAAGTTTCAGGGGGGTCCGAGACCCAGTACTTC; d_gene: -; j_gene: TRBJ2-5; abundance: once; v_gene: TRBV21-1
CDR3aa: CASSENRDSTMNTEAFF; CDR3nt: TGCGCCAGCAGTGAGAACCGGGACAGCACCATGAACACTGAAGCTTTCTTT; d_gene: TRBD1; j_gene: TRBJ1-1; abundance: -; v_gene: TRBV10-2
CDR3aa: CASSRLGQVEDLLGEKLFF; CDR3nt: TGCGCCAGCAGCAGGCTCGGACAGGTTGAGGATCTACTGGGTGAAAAACTGTTTTTT; d_gene: TRBD1; j_gene: TRBJ1-4; abundance: -; v_gene: TRBV4-3
CDR3aa: CASSPSNLAVHNEQFF; CDR3nt: TGCGCCAGCAGCCCTTCAAACCTAGCGGTCCACAATGAGCAGTTCTTC; d_gene: TRBD2; j_gene: TRBJ2-1; abundance: -; v_gene: TRBV4-3
CDR3aa: CASSPNPGVPNQPQHF; CDR3nt: TGCGCCAGCAGCCCGAACCCAGGGGTCCCTAATCAGCCCCAGCATTTT; d_gene: -; j_gene: TRBJ1-5; abundance: -; v_gene: TRBV4-1
CDR3aa: CASSSYSASSYNEQFF; CDR3nt: TGCGCCAGCAGTTCATATAGCGCAAGCTCCTACAATGAGCAGTTCTTC; d_gene: -; j_gene: TRBJ2-1; abundance: -; v_gene: TRBV10-1
CDR3aa: CASSLAGGSTEAFF; CDR3nt: TGTGCCAGCAGCTTAGCCGGGGGAAGCACTGAAGCTTTCTTT; d_gene: -; j_gene: TRBJ1-1; abundance: -; v_gene: TRBV7-9
CDR3aa: CASSLGGFNMNTEAFF; CDR3nt: TGTGCCAGCAGCTTAGGAGGATTCAACATGAACACTGAAGCTTTCTTT; d_gene: -; j_gene: TRBJ1-1; abundance: few; v_gene: TRBV7-2
CDR3aa: CASRSDTGNEAFF; CDR3nt: TGTGCCAGCAGGTCGGACACAGGGAACGAAGCTTTCTTT; d_gene: -; j_gene: TRBJ1-1; abundance: -; v_gene: TRBV2
CDR3aa: CASSVAGGTHTDTQYF; CDR3nt: TGTGCCAGCAGCGTAGCTGGGGGGACTCACACAGATACGCAGTATTTT; d_gene: -; j_gene: TRBJ2-3; abundance: -; v_gene: TRBV9
CDR3aa: CASSHRGGEHYGYTF; CDR3nt: TGTGCCAGCAGCCACAGGGGAGGCGAGCACTATGGCTACACCTTC; d_gene: TRBD1; j_gene: TRBJ1-2; abundance: -; v_gene: TRBV7-9
CDR3aa: CAWSSGLAGEQFF; CDR3nt: TGTGCCTGGAGTAGCGGGCTAGCGGGTGAGCAGTTCTTC; d_gene: TRBD2; j_gene: TRBJ2-1; abundance: -; v_gene: TRBV30
CDR3aa: CASSYSRTGEQYF; CDR3nt: TGTGCCAGCAGTTACTCGAGGACGGGAGAGCAGTATTTT; d_gene: -; j_gene: TRBJ2-3; abundance: -; v_gene: TRBV6-5
CDR3aa: CASSVGNSGHQETQYF; CDR3nt: TGTGCCAGCAGCGTAGGAAATAGCGGGCATCAAGAGACCCAGTACTTC; d_gene: TRBD2; j_gene: TRBJ2-5; abundance: -; v_gene: TRBV9
CDR3aa: CASSENRRDEQFF; CDR3nt: TGTGCCAGCAGCGAAAATAGGAGGGATGAGCAGTTCTTC; d_gene: -; j_gene: TRBJ2-1; abundance: -; v_gene: TRBV7-3
CDR3aa: CASSLKRGTGSEKLFF; CDR3nt: TGTGCCAGCAGCTTAAAAAGAGGGACAGGGAGCGAAAAACTGTTTTTT; d_gene: TRBD1; j_gene: TRBJ1-4; abundance: -; v_gene: TRBV7-9
CDR3aa: CASSPLTGTGPREQYF; CDR3nt: TGTGCCAGCAGTCCACTTACCGGGACAGGGCCGAGGGAGCAGTACTTC; d_gene: TRBD1; j_gene: TRBJ2-7; abundance: -; v_gene: TRBV27
CDR3aa: CASSYSGRGWGAFF; CDR3nt: TGTGCCAGCAGTTACTCGGGCAGGGGTTGGGGAGCTTTCTTT; d_gene: -; j_gene: TRBJ1-1; abundance: few; v_gene: TRBV6-5
CDR3aa: CASSLQGSPGNTIYF; CDR3nt: TGTGCCAGCAGCCTACAGGGGTCCCCTGGAAACACCATATATTTT; d_gene: TRBD1; j_gene: TRBJ1-3; abundance: -; v_gene: TRBV6-1
CDR3aa: CASSRGGKLDGYTF; CDR3nt: TGTGCCAGCAGCCGGGGAGGGAAATTAGACGGCTACACCTTC; d_gene: -; j_gene: TRBJ1-2; abundance: few; v_gene: TRBV28
CDR3aa: CASSFTHSGEGYTF; CDR3nt: TGTGCCAGCAGTTTCACCCATAGCGGGGAAGGCTACACCTTC; d_gene: -; j_gene: TRBJ1-2; abundance: few; v_gene: TRBV28
CDR3aa: CASSLTGVPYEQYF; CDR3nt: TGTGCCAGCAGCTTAACAGGGGTGCCCTACGAGCAGTACTTC; d_gene: TRBD1; j_gene: TRBJ2-7; abundance: -; v_gene: TRBV11-2
CDR3aa: CASSSGQGAKEQYF; CDR3nt: TGTGCCAGCAGCTCCGGACAGGGGGCAAAGGAGCAGTACTTC; d_gene: TRBD1; j_gene: TRBJ2-7; abundance: -; v_gene: TRBV7-2
CDR3aa: CASSFRGSYNSPLHF; CDR3nt: TGCGCCAGCAGCTTCCGGGGGTCGTATAATTCACCCCTCCACTTT; d_gene: -; j_gene: TRBJ1-6; abundance: -; v_gene: TRBV5-1
CDR3aa: CASSSATSADTQYF; CDR3nt: TGTGCCAGCAGCTCCGCGACTAGCGCAGATACGCAGTATTTT; d_gene: TRBD2; j_gene: TRBJ2-3; abundance: -; v_gene: TRBV9
CDR3aa: CASSSEILTEAFF; CDR3nt: TGCGCCAGCAGCTCGGAGATTTTGACTGAAGCTTTCTTT; d_gene: -; j_gene: TRBJ1-1; abundance: -; v_gene: TRBV5-1
CDR3aa: CASSSLAGYNEQFF; CDR3nt: TGTGCCAGCAGCTCCTTAGCGGGCTACAATGAGCAGTTCTTC; d_gene: TRBD2; j_gene: TRBJ2-1; abundance: -; v_gene: TRBV7-9
CDR3aa: CASSPRWGGFTDTQYF; CDR3nt: TGTGCCAGCAGCCCCCGGTGGGGGGGTTTCACAGATACGCAGTATTTT; d_gene: TRBD2; j_gene: TRBJ2-3; abundance: -; v_gene: TRBV9
CDR3aa: CASSGGRASNQPQHF; CDR3nt: TGTGCCAGCAGTGGAGGGCGTGCGAGCAATCAGCCCCAGCATTTT; d_gene: -; j_gene: TRBJ1-5; abundance: -; v_gene: TRBV2
CDR3aa: CASSFTGDEQYF; CDR3nt: TGTGCCAGCAGTTTCACAGGGGACGAGCAGTACTTC; d_gene: TRBD1; j_gene: TRBJ2-7; abundance: -; v_gene: TRBV27
CDR3aa: CASSQGARPNGYTF; CDR3nt: TGCGCCAGCAGCCAAGGGGCACGGCCCAATGGCTACACCTTC; d_gene: -; j_gene: TRBJ1-2; abundance: once; v_gene: TRBV4-3
CDR3aa: CASSLPRGRNTEAFF; CDR3nt: TGCGCCAGCAGCTTGCCCCGGGGAAGGAACACTGAAGCTTTCTTT; d_gene: -; j_gene: TRBJ1-1; abundance: -; v_gene: TRBV5-1
CDR3aa: CATRQGVYNEQFF; CDR3nt: TGTGCCACTCGACAGGGGGTCTACAATGAGCAGTTCTTC; d_gene: TRBD1; j_gene: TRBJ2-1; abundance: -; v_gene: TRBV30
CDR3aa: CASSYAGVGNYGYTF; CDR3nt: TGTGCCAGCAGTTACGCGGGGGTCGGTAACTATGGCTACACCTTC; d_gene: -; j_gene: TRBJ1-2; abundance: few; v_gene: TRBV6-5
CDR3aa: CASSPTRGSGNTDTQYF; CDR3nt: TGTGCCAGCAGCCCTACTCGGGGTAGCGGGAATACAGATACGCAGTATTTT; d_gene: TRBD2; j_gene: TRBJ2-3; abundance: -; v_gene: TRBV11-2
CDR3aa: CASSLAESSYEQYF; CDR3nt: TGTGCCAGCAGTTTAGCGGAGAGCTCCTACGAGCAGTACTTC; d_gene: -; j_gene: TRBJ2-7; abundance: -; v_gene: TRBV27
CDR3aa: CASSLATGVDEQYF; CDR3nt: TGTGCCAGCAGCTTAGCTACCGGTGTGGACGAGCAGTACTTC; d_gene: -; j_gene: TRBJ2-7; abundance: -; v_gene: TRBV7-6
CDR3aa: CAWSVGGDEKLFF; CDR3nt: TGTGCCTGGAGTGTTGGCGGGGATGAAAAACTGTTTTTT; d_gene: -; j_gene: TRBJ1-4; abundance: -; v_gene: TRBV30
CDR3aa: CASSPHQGSGRRGETQYF; CDR3nt: TGCGCCAGCAGCCCTCATCAGGGAAGCGGAAGGAGGGGAGAGACCCAGTACTTC; d_gene: -; j_gene: TRBJ2-5; abundance: -; v_gene: TRBV4-3
CDR3aa: CASSNREAGGYTF; CDR3nt: TGCGCCAGCAGTAACCGGGAGGCGGGAGGCTACACCTTC; d_gene: -; j_gene: TRBJ1-2; abundance: once; v_gene: TRBV5-1
CDR3aa: CASSWTGPYEQYF; CDR3nt: TGTGCCAGCAGTTGGACAGGGCCCTACGAGCAGTACTTC; d_gene: TRBD1; j_gene: TRBJ2-7; abundance: -; v_gene: TRBV28
CDR3aa: CAWRGTGEPQHF; CDR3nt: TGTGCCTGGAGGGGTACAGGGGAGCCCCAGCATTTT; d_gene: TRBD1; j_gene: TRBJ1-5; abundance: -; v_gene: TRBV30
CDR3aa: CASGQGEAYEQYF; CDR3nt: TGTGCCAGCGGGCAGGGTGAAGCCTACGAGCAGTACTTC; d_gene: -; j_gene: TRBJ2-7; abundance: -; v_gene: TRBV11-3